The text below deals with one T cell receptor beta chain. TCRdb's table, derived via immunoSEQ multiplex PCR, lists solely in-frame clones and lacks some. The data contain 150,000 to 200,000 clones, over 60% of them seen just once; the ten biggest clones take up approximately 8%. These data are taken from a study of blood T cell repertoires in COVID-19. This CDR3 comprises 13 residues. Germline CDR1 reads ENHRY; CDR2 reads SYGVKD. V lost 4 bases, J lost 4 bases, and 11 bases lay in between. This clonotype was sampled from a man between 60 and 70 years old with acute or convalescent COVID-19. The material sequenced was peripheral blood. The V and J genes are TRBV10-3 and TRBJ2-7, with a tentative D call TRBD1 (5 bases). CDR3 amino acids: CAISGQGFYEQYF. In DNA form, the CDR3 reads TGTGCCATCAGTGGGCAGGGCTTTTACGAGCAGTACTTC.